The 26 T cell receptor beta chains below were found in one sample sequenced in a study of Graves' ophthalmopathy and Graves' hyperthyroidism. RNA served as the template for amplifying TCR beta CDR3 regions. First-round RT-PCR used HTBI primers; second-round multiplex PCR followed. TCRdb independently ran MiXCR on the multiplex PCR reads; one entry per CDR3 protein. Of about 390,000 distinct CDR3 sequences in the sample, about 18% were seen once. Sequenced: peripheral blood. These TCRs come from an adult woman with stable Graves' hyperthyroidism.

The CDR3, as DNA: TGTGCCAGCAGTTCCACAGGGCTTAGTCAGCCCCAGCATTTT. This translates into CASSSTGLSQPQHF. This chain connects TRBV12-3 or TRBV12-4 to TRBJ1-5; D possibly corresponds to TRBD1 (6 bases). The CDR3 loop spans 14 amino acids. Trimming pared 4 bases from V and 6 bases from J, leaving 13 bases between.

This clonotype has a count of ten or more. V usage is TRBV20-1 and J usage is TRBJ2-7; possible D gene TRBD1, 7 bases. Germline V gene data show CDR1 as DFQATT and CDR2 as SNEGSKA (reference sequence). Trimming cost V 0 bases and J 6 bases, with 15 bases left between them. CDR3 length equals 14 residues. As DNA, the CDR3 is TGCAGTGCTAGAGATAGGCAGGGGGGCAGCGAGCAGTACTTC. Protein: CSARDRQGGSEQYF.

There are many counts of this clonotype. J is TRBJ1-2 and V is TRBV30; unclear D gene. This CDR3 has 12 residues. The V and J ends lost 0 bases and 4 bases respectively, with 6 bases between them. Germline CDR1 and CDR2: GTSNPN and SVGIG (reference sequence). The DNA for the CDR3 is TGTGCCTGGAGTGTGTCTGTCTATGGCTACACCTTC. This encodes CAWSVSVYGYTF.

In regard to this clonotype: One base away lies a much larger clone, so this may be a sequencing read error. The rearrangement joins TRBV5-1 to TRBJ2-4; 10 bases align to TRBD2. There are 18 residues in the CDR3. J was trimmed by 1 base and V by 0 bases; bases with no gene match: 7. CDR1 and CDR2 from the germline V gene are SGHRS and YFSETQ. CDR3 protein: CASSLGLAGGGAKNIQYF. The CDR3 DNA follows: TGCGCCAGCAGCTTGGGACTAGCGGGTGGGGGGGCCAAAAACATTCAGTACTTC.

CDR3 nucleotide sequence: TGTGCCAGCAGCTTATGGGGCAGCACCTACGAGCAGTACTTC. It translates to CASSLWGSTYEQYF. The chain recombines TRBV7-2 with TRBJ2-7, with D possibly matching TRBD1 (5 bases). From germline, CDR1 is SGHTA and CDR2 FQGNSA. The CDR3 sequence is 14 residues long. V lost 2 bases and J lost 2, with 10 bases in between.

This clonotype has ten or more counts. J is TRBJ2-7 and V is TRBV5-5, with 7 bases matching TRBD1. The J segment lost 2 bases and the V segment lost 0 bases, leaving 5 bases of the junction unmatched. This CDR3 has 15 residues. Germline V gene data show CDR1 as SGHKS and CDR2 as YYEKEE (reference sequence). In DNA, the CDR3 is TGTGCCAGCAGCTTGGTAGGCCAGGGGGCCTACGAGCAGTACTTC. This codes for CASSLVGQGAYEQYF.

In its sample, this clonotype was seen many times. The CDR3 here is CASRKGLAFTGELFF. CDR3 DNA sequence: TGTGCCAGCAGAAAGGGACTAGCATTCACCGGGGAGCTGTTTTTT. The chain is built from TRBV6-2 or TRBV6-3 and TRBJ2-2; 9 positions match TRBD2. The ends lost 6 bases at V and 4 bases at J; junction bases unmatched: 6. The CDR3 is 15 residues long. Looked up from germline, CDR1 is MNHEY and CDR2 is SVGEGT.

This clonotype came up many times. Here the CDR3 DNA reads TGTGCCAGCAGTACGCCCCGGGACATCTCCTACGAGCAGTACTTC. This sequence encodes CASSTPRDISYEQYF. This chain joins TRBV27 and TRBJ2-7; possible D gene TRBD1, 6 bases. CDR1 and CDR2 from the germline V gene are MNHEY and SMNVEV (reference sequence). V was cut by 5 bases and J by 0 bases, with 14 bases left in between. This CDR3 spans 15 amino acids.

This clonotype appeared a few times. The chain recombines TRBV18 with TRBJ2-7; 7 nucleotides match TRBD1. V gave up 0 bases and J gave up 5 bases; unmatched junction bases: 4. There are 14 residues in the CDR3. In germline, CDR1 is KGHSH, CDR2 LQKENI. DNA of the CDR3: TGTGCCAGCTCACCACCGACAGGGTGGAACGAGCAGTACTTC. This codes for CASSPPTGWNEQYF.

This clonotype was picked up many times. This chain joins TRBV6-2 or TRBV6-3 and TRBJ2-7; the D gene is possibly TRBD1 (5 bases). The V end was cut by 7 bases, the J end by 0 bases, with 19 bases between. The CDR3 has 16 residues. Germline V lookup: CDR1 MNHEY, CDR2 SVGEGT. This chain's CDR3 is CASIPSRAPSSYEQYF. CDR3 nucleotide sequence: TGTGCCAGCATCCCCTCCAGGGCTCCTAGCTCCTACGAGCAGTACTTC.

This clonotype was counted many times. The J gene is TRBJ2-7, the V gene TRBV20-1; the D is unclear. Germline CDR1 reads DFQATT; CDR2 reads SNEGSKA (reference sequence). Trimming left V 1 base short and J 0 bases short, with 7 bases between. The CDR3 runs to 13 residues. This chain's CDR3 is CSARVERSYEQYF. CDR3 nucleotide sequence: TGCAGTGCTAGAGTGGAGCGCTCCTACGAGCAGTACTTC.

There are many counts of this clonotype. This sequence joins TRBV30 and TRBJ1-5; 7 nucleotides match TRBD1. This CDR3 is built from 15 residues. With V trimmed by 3 bases and J by 0 bases, 5 bases remained unmatched. The V gene's germline CDR1 is GTSNPN and CDR2 SVGIG (reference sequence). CDR3 coding DNA: TGTGCCTGGAGCCCGGGACAGTATAGCAATCAGCCCCAGCATTTT. It codes for CAWSPGQYSNQPQHF.

This clonotype has a count of ten or more. The chain uses TRBV28 and TRBJ1-2; the match to TRBD1 covers 7 bases. The V and J ends lost 3 bases and 6 bases, in that order; junction bases with no gene match: 13. The CDR3 contains 16 residues. Germline CDR1 and CDR2: MDHEN and SYDVKM. The CDR3 is CASSFVIPGQGDGYTF. CDR3 DNA sequence: TGTGCCAGCAGTTTTGTGATCCCCGGGCAGGGGGATGGCTACACCTTC.

This clonotype was observed at least ten times. The chain recombines TRBV2 with TRBJ2-5; the D is unclear. The CDR3 sequence is 15 residues long. Germline lookup yields CDR1 SNHLY and CDR2 FYNNEI. Trimming stripped 7 bases from V and 2 bases from J, with 17 bases between. The CDR3 DNA reads TGTGCCAGCAATAAGGACGGTCGGTTTCAAGAGACCCAGTACTTC. Protein sequence: CASNKDGRFQETQYF.

This clonotype was detected only a few times. This chain links TRBV18 with TRBJ2-6, with D perhaps TRBD2 (6 bases). V lost 1 base, J lost 0 bases, and 10 bases lay in between. Germline V CDR1 and CDR2: KGHSH, LQKENI. The CDR3 is 17 residues long. CDR3 in DNA: TGTGCCAGCTCACCACTAGCGGCCCGCTCTGGGGCCAACGTCCTGACTTTC. Translation: CASSPLAARSGANVLTF.

This clonotype was seen at least ten times. The CDR3 coding sequence is TGTGCCAGCAGTACGGTTTCTGGGGCCAACGTCCTGACTTTC. Its translation is CASSTVSGANVLTF. The J gene is TRBJ2-6, the V gene TRBV6-1; no clear D gene. CDR1 and CDR2 from the germline V gene are MNHNS and SASEGT. This CDR3 is 14 amino acids long. Trimming took 5 bases from V and 1 from J, leaving 6 bases between them.

This clonotype was seen repeatedly, ten times or more. The chain employs TRBV12-3 or TRBV12-4 and TRBJ2-2; 9 nucleotides match TRBD1. The CDR3 consists of 17 residues. Germline trimming cut 11 bases from V and 3 bases from J; bases unmatched to any gene: 16. CDR3 loop: CAHTEDPGQGYTGELFF. CDR3 nucleotides: TGTGCCCACACGGAGGATCCGGGACAGGGTTACACCGGGGAGCTGTTTTTT.

The CDR3 protein is CASSAGTGGNTIYF. CDR3 DNA sequence: TGTGCCAGCAGTGCCGGGACAGGGGGAAACACCATATATTTT. The V call is TRBV2, the J call TRBJ1-3; 9 nucleotides match TRBD1. J gave up 4 bases and V 4 bases, and 2 bases lay outside the gene matches. The germline V gene encodes CDR1 SNHLY and CDR2 FYNNEI. The CDR3 covers 14 residues.

The sample holds many counts of this clonotype. V and J are TRBV4-1 and TRBJ2-5; 10 positions agree with TRBD2. Germline V gene data show CDR1 as MGHRA and CDR2 as YSYEKL. This CDR3 is built from 14 residues. The junction had 4 bases not matched to a gene; V was cut back by 4 bases and J by 5 bases. The CDR3 loop is CASSLPSGGETQYF. The CDR3 coding sequence is TGCGCCAGCAGCCTGCCTAGCGGGGGCGAGACCCAGTACTTC.

The gene calls are TRBV4-1 and TRBJ1-1; TRBD1 matches 7 bases. The J segment lost 4 bases and the V segment lost 0 bases, leaving 5 bases of the junction unmatched. The CDR3 spans 15 residues. Germline CDR1 MGHRA, CDR2 YSYEKL. The CDR3 region is CASSQEGRGSTEAFF. The CDR3 coding sequence is TGCGCCAGCAGCCAAGAGGGCAGGGGGAGCACTGAAGCTTTCTTT.

This clonotype was recorded at least ten times. The gene calls are TRBV11-3 and TRBJ2-7, with 11 bases matching TRBD2. V dropped 2 bases and J dropped 5; count of bases not matched to a gene: 14. Germline V gives CDR1 SGHNT, CDR2 YENEEA. The length of the CDR3 is 18 residues. The CDR3 coding sequence is TGTGCCAGCAGCTTATCCGGTCTAGCGGGGGGATACGGAGACGAGCAGTACTTC. Translating gives CASSLSGLAGGYGDEQYF.

A note on this clonotype: One end of the junction fails to match germline, which may point to a read error. The rearrangement uses TRBV2 and TRBJ2-4; D is perhaps TRBD1 (6 bases). The CDR3 has 13 amino acids. Per germline, CDR1 SNHLY and CDR2 FYNNEI. The CDR3: CASSAGLGDIKYF. The CDR3, as DNA: TGTGCCAGCAGTGCTGGGTTGGGGGACATTAAGTACTTC. Based on the CDR3 plus reference TRBV2 and TRBJ2-4, the full variable domain is EPEVTQTPSHQVTQMGQEVILRCVPISNHLYFYWYRQILGQKVEFLVSFYNNEISEKSEIFDDQFSVERPDGSNFTLKIRSTKLEDSAMYFCASSAGLGDIKYFGAGTRLSVL.

This rearrangement joins TRBV29-1 to TRBJ2-1; TRBD2 matches at 8 bases. J gave up 0 bases and V 6 bases, and 7 bases lay outside the gene matches. CDR1 is SQVTM and CDR2 is ANQGSEA in the germline V gene. CDR3 length: 15 amino acids. DNA of the CDR3: TGCAGCGTGGGATTGCTAGCGGGCTCCTACAATGAGCAGTTCTTC. This sequence encodes CSVGLLAGSYNEQFF.

This clonotype was found many times. J is TRBJ1-1 and V is TRBV28; D is ambiguous. This CDR3 contains 11 residues. CDR1 MDHEN and CDR2 SYDVKM come from the germline V gene. With 3 bases removed from V and 9 bases from J, the gap between germline ends came to 8 bases. The CDR3 DNA is TGTGCCAGCAGTTTGGGGTTTCAAGCTTTCTTT. Amino acid sequence: CASSLGFQAFF.

The rearrangement uses TRBV6-5 and TRBJ2-2; 9 nucleotides agree with TRBD2. The CDR3 extends over 16 amino acids. V lost 3 bases, J lost 5 bases, and 7 bases stayed unmatched. Germline CDR1 reads MNHEY; CDR2 reads SVGAGI. CDR3 sequence: CASSYPGTSKTGELFF. The CDR3 nucleotides are TGTGCCAGCAGTTATCCCGGGACTAGCAAGACCGGGGAGCTGTTTTTT.

Details on this clonotype: Since a much larger clone is just one base distant, this may be a read error. This chain connects TRBV6-1 to TRBJ2-7; TRBD1 agrees at 10 bases. Trimming took 6 bases from V and 9 from J; bases not matched to a gene: 17. Germline V lookup: CDR1 MNHNS, CDR2 SASEGT. This CDR3 spans 16 amino acids. This chain's CDR3 is CASSASRDRGVCGQYF. CDR3 in DNA: TGTGCCAGCAGCGCCTCCCGGGACAGGGGAGTCTGCGGGCAGTACTTC.